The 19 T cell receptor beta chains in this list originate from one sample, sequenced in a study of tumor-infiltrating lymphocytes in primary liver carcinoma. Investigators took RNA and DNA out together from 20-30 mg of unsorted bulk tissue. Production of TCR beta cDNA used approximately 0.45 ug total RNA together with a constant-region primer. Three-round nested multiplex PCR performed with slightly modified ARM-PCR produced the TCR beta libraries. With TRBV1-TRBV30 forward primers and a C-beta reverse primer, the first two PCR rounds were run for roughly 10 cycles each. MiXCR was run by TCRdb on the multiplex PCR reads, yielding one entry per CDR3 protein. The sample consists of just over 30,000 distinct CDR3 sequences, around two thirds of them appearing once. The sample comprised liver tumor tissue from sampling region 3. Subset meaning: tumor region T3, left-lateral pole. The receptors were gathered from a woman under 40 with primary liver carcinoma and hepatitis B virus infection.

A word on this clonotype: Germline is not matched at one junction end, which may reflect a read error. Written as DNA, the CDR3 is TGCGGCGTTGCCCCGCACCCGAAGACTAAAGCTTTCTTT. Its translation is CGVAPHPKTKAFF. The chain carries TRBV29-1 and TRBJ1-1; D not resolved. CDR1 is SQVTM, CDR2 ANQGSEA, per germline. This CDR3 spans 13 amino acids.

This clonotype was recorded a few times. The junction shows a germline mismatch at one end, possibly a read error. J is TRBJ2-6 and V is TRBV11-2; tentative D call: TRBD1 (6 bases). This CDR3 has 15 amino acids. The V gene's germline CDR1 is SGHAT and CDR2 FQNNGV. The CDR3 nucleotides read TGTACCAGCAGCTTAGGGGGTGCAGGGGCCAACGTCCTGACTTTC. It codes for CTSSLGGAGANVLTF.

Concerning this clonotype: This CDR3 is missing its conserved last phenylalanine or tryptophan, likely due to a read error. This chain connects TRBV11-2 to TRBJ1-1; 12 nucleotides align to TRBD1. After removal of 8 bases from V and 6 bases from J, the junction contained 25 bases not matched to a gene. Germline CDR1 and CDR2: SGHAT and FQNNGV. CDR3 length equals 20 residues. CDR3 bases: TGTGCCAGCGACGCTCGGGACAGGGGGCCCAAGAGGTGGAGTAACGCTGAAGCTTTCTCT. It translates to CASDARDRGPKRWSNAEAFS.

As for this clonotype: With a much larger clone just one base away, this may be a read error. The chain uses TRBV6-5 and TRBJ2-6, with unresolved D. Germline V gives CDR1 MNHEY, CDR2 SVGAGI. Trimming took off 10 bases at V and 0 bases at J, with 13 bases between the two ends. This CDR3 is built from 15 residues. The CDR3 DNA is TGTGCCAACTGTTCGCAGGTCTCTGGGGCCAACGTCCTGACTTTC. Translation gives CANCSQVSGANVLTF.

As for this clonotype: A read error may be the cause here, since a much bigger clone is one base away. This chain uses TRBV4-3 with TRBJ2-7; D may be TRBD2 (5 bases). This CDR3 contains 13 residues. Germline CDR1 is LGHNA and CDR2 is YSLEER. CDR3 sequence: CDSSRGNGYEQYF. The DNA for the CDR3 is TGCGACAGCAGCCGGGGAAACGGCTACGAGCAGTACTTC.

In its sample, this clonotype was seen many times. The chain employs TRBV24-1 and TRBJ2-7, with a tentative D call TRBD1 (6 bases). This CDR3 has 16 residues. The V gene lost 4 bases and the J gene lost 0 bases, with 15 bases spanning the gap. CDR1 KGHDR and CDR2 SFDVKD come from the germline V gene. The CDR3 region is CATSDLRDTHSYEQYF. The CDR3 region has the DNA TGTGCCACCAGTGACCTCCGGGACACCCACTCCTACGAGCAGTACTTC.

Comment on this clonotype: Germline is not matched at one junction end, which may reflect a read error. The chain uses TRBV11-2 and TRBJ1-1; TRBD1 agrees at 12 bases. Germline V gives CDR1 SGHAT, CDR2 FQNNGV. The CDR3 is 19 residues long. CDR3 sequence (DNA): TGTGCCAGCGTTCGGGACAGGGGGCGCAAGAGGTGGAGTAACACTGGAGCTTTCTTT. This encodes CASVRDRGRKRWSNTGAFF.

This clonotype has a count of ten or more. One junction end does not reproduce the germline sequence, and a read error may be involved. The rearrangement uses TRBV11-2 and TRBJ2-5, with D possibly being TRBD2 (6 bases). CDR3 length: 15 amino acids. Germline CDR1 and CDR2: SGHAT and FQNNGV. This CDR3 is CATSLRLVRQETQYF. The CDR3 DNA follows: TGTGCCACCAGCTTACGACTAGTACGGCAAGAGACCCAGTACTTC.

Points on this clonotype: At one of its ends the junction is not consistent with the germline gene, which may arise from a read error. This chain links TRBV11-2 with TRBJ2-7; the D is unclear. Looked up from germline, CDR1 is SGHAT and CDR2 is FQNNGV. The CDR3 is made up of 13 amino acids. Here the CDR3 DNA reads TGTACCAGCAGCCTGGCAGTATCCTACGAGCAGTACTTC. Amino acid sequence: CTSSLAVSYEQYF.

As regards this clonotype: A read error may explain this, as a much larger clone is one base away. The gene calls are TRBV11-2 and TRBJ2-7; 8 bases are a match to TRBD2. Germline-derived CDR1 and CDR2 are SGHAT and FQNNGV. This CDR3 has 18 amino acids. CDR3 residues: CTSSLDWVSLAGPYKQYF. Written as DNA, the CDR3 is TGTACCAGCAGCTTAGATTGGGTCAGTCTAGCGGGTCCCTACAAGCAGTACTTC.

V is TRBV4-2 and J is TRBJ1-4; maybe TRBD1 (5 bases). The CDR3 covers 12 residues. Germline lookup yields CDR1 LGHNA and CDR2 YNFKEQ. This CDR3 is CVNSQDRGKLFF. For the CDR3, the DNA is TGTGTCAACAGCCAAGATAGGGGAAAACTGTTTTTT.

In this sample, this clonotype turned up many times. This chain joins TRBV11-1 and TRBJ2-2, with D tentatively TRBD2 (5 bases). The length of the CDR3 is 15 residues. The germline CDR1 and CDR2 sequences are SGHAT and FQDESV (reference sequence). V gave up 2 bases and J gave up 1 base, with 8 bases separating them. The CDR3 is CASSLSGRNTGELFF. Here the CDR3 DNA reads TGTGCCAGCAGCTTATCGGGAAGGAACACCGGGGAGCTGTTTTTT.

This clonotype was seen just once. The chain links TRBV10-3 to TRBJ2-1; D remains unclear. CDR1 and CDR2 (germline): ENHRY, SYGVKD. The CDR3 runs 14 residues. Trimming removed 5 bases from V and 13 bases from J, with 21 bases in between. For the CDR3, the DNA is TGTGCCATCAGTCCCACGGCGACCCGGAATTTACAGTTCTTC. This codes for CAISPTATRNLQFF.

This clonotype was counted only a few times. This chain's CDR3 is CASNFIMNSPLHF. CDR3 DNA: TGTGCCAGCAACTTTATAATGAATTCACCCCTCCACTTT. The chain uses TRBV11-2 and TRBJ1-6; no firm D call. The CDR3 totals 13 residues. CDR1 is SGHAT and CDR2 is FQNNGV in the germline V gene. Trimming pared 7 bases from V and 7 bases from J, leaving 11 bases between.

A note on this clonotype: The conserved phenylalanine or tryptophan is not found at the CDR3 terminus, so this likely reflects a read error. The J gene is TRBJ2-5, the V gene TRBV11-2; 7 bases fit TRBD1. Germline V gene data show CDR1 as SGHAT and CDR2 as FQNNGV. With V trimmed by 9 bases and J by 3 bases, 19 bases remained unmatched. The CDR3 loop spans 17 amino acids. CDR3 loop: CARSPPRQGVGKETQYS. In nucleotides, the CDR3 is TGTGCCAGAAGCCCCCCTAGACAGGGAGTTGGGAAAGAGACCCAGTACTCC.

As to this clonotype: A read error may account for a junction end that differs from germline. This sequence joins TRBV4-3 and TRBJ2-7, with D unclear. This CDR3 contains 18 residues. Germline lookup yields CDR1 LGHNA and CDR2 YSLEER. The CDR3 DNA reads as TGCGCCAGCGGCCAAGCTGTGACGTGGGGTCACATTAGCTGCGAGCAGTACTTC. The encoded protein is CASGQAVTWGHISCEQYF.

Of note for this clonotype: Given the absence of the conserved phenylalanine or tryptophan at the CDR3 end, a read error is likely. The CDR3 nucleotides read TGTACCAGCAGCCGGACGCGACAGGGAAGGGGAGGTACGCAGTATTGT. Its translation: CTSSRTRQGRGGTQYC. This chain uses TRBV11-2 with TRBJ2-3; the D gene is possibly TRBD1 (7 bases). Looked up from germline, CDR1 is SGHAT and CDR2 is FQNNGV. The CDR3 loop spans 16 amino acids.

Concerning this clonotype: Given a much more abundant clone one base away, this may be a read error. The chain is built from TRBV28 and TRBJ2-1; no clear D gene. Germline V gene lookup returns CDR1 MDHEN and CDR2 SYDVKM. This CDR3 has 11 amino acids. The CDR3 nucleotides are TGTCCCAGCAGTTTGCCCCATGAGCAGTTTTTC. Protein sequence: CPSSLPHEQFF.

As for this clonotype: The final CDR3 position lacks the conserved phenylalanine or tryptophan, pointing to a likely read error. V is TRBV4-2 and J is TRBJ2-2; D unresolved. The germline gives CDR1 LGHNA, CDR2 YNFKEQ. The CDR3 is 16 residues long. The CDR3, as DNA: TGTGTCAGCAGCCAGACCGCGACCAAGGAACTTGGGGAGCTGTTTATT. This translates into CVSSQTATKELGELFI.